A single sample gave rise to the 29 T cell receptor beta chains below, sequenced in a study of T cells in Graves' hyperthyroidism and ophthalmopathy (dated by TCRdb to the late 2010s). Library preparation employed multiplex PCR. The sequencer was an Illumina HiSeq 2000. Amplification of TCR beta CDR3 regions was carried out from RNA transcripts. The first round of RT-PCR for the TCR CDR3 was performed with the HTBI primer set and the Qiagen OneStep RT-PCR kit. TCRdb trimmed the raw reads at Q25, called clones with MiXCR and kept productive beta chains. When rows share a CDR3 protein, they turn into one entry using the most common DNA and genes. This sample has some 560,000 distinct CDR3 sequences in its table, and about 15% of those were observed once. The ten largest clones capture 7.3% of the sample. Sequences were obtained from blood. These receptors came from a woman in her thirties with Graves' hyperthyroidism.

This clonotype was picked up many times. This chain links TRBV13 with TRBJ2-3; TRBD1 agrees at 8 bases. This CDR3 comprises 18 residues. CDR1 PRHDT and CDR2 FYEKMQ come from the germline V gene (reference sequence). Trimming cost V 5 bases and J 0 bases; bases outside gene matches: 13. CDR3 region: CASSLAGDRILSTDTQYF. As DNA, the CDR3 is TGTGCCAGCAGCCTAGCAGGGGACAGGATCCTTAGCACAGATACGCAGTATTTT. Using reference TRBV13 and TRBJ2-3 for the parts outside the CDR3, the full variable domain is AAGVIQSPRHLIKEKRETATLKCYPIPRHDTVYWYQQGPGQDPQFLISFYEKMQSDKGSIPDRFSAQQFSDYHSELNMSSLELGDSALYFCASSLAGDRILSTDTQYFGPGTRLTVL.

V is TRBV25-1 and J is TRBJ2-1, with 11 bases matching TRBD1. CDR1 MGHDK and CDR2 SYGVNS come from the germline V gene. The CDR3 is made up of 15 amino acids. With 3 bases clipped from V and 8 bases from J, the junction kept 6 bases outside the gene matches. The CDR3 DNA sequence: TGTGCCAGCAGTGACGGACAGGGGGCAATCGATGAGCAGTTCTTC. Amino acid sequence: CASSDGQGAIDEQFF. The variable domain in full, completed from reference TRBV25-1 and TRBJ2-1, reads EADIYQTPRYLVIGTGKKITLECSQTMGHDKMYWYQQDPGMELHLIHYSYGVNSTEKGDLSSESTVSRIRTEHFPLTLESARPSHTSQYLCASSDGQGAIDEQFFGPGTRLTVL.

The chain links TRBV6-5 to TRBJ1-6; no clear D gene. Germline values: CDR1 MNHEY, CDR2 SVGAGI. The CDR3 sequence is 15 residues long. V lost 0 bases to trimming and J lost 7 bases, with 10 bases between them. The CDR3 DNA reads as TGTGCCAGCAGTTACTCTGGGTCTGACAATTCACCCCTCCACTTT. Protein sequence: CASSYSGSDNSPLHF.

The table lists this clonotype with many counts. The chain uses TRBV2 and TRBJ2-1, with 9 bases fitting TRBD2. The CDR3 has 14 residues. Per the germline V gene, CDR1 is SNHLY and CDR2 is FYNNEI. The J segment lost 8 bases and the V segment lost 5 bases, leaving 7 bases of the junction unmatched. The CDR3 region has the DNA TGTGCCAGCAGTCGCGTTCGGACTAGCGATGAGCAGTTCTTC. This translates into CASSRVRTSDEQFF.

There are a few counts of this clonotype. The chain uses TRBV7-9 and TRBJ2-1; D is unclear. Trimming cost V 4 bases and J 10 bases, with 11 bases left between them. The V gene's germline CDR1 is SEHNR and CDR2 FQNEAQ (reference sequence). This CDR3 has 12 amino acids. Here the CDR3 reads CASSYTTGEQFF. The CDR3 DNA sequence: TGTGCCAGCAGCTATACTACTGGGGAGCAGTTCTTC. Using reference TRBV7-9 and TRBJ2-1 for the parts outside the CDR3, the full variable domain is DTGVSQNPRHKITKRGQNVTFRCDPISEHNRLYWYRQTLGQGPEFLTYFQNEAQLEKSRLLSDRFSAERPKGSFSTLEIQRTEQGDSAMYLCASSYTTGEQFFGPGTRLTVL.

This clonotype was seen many times. The chain recombines TRBV28 with TRBJ1-2; no clear D. This CDR3 has 11 amino acids. The V and J ends lost 5 bases and 3 bases respectively, with 4 bases between them. Germline V gene lookup returns CDR1 MDHEN and CDR2 SYDVKM. CDR3 region: CASSIYYGYTF. CDR3 nucleotides: TGTGCCAGCAGTATTTACTATGGCTACACCTTC.

This clonotype was picked up many times. The V gene is TRBV11-2, the J gene TRBJ2-7; 9 nucleotides align to TRBD2. Looked up from germline, CDR1 is SGHAT and CDR2 is FQNNGV. V dropped 5 bases and J dropped 3; count of bases not matched to a gene: 11. CDR3 length: 16 residues. CDR3 loop: CASSPNLAGADYEQYF. The CDR3 region has the DNA TGTGCCAGCAGCCCGAATTTAGCGGGAGCGGACTACGAGCAGTACTTC.

There are many counts of this clonotype. V gene TRBV7-8 combines with J gene TRBJ2-3; D gene unclear. This CDR3 comprises 15 residues. With 5 bases removed from V and 2 bases from J, the gap between germline ends came to 14 bases. Germline V gives CDR1 SGHVS, CDR2 FQNEAQ. The CDR3 DNA is TGTGCCAGCAGCCCCTCCACGGTTTCCACAGATACGCAGTATTTT. Translation gives CASSPSTVSTDTQYF.

The chain has TRBV5-1 and TRBJ1-2, with D hard to call. The ends were cut back, 5 bases at V and 2 bases at J, with 13 bases in the middle. Germline V gives CDR1 SGHRS, CDR2 YFSETQ. The CDR3 sequence is 14 residues long. The CDR3 loop reads CASRWGDWNYGYTF. The CDR3 DNA sequence: TGCGCCAGCAGATGGGGTGATTGGAACTATGGCTACACCTTC.

At least ten counts were recorded for this clonotype. V and J are TRBV5-1 and TRBJ2-7, with D perhaps TRBD1 (5 bases). Germline CDR1 reads SGHRS; CDR2 reads YFSETQ. The CDR3 totals 15 residues. Trimming stripped 2 bases from V and 3 bases from J, with 15 bases between. The CDR3 DNA is TGCGCCAGCAGCTTAGGATCTTCCAGGGACTACGAGCAGTACTTC. Its protein is CASSLGSSRDYEQYF.

This clonotype was recorded a few times. The chain carries TRBV27 and TRBJ2-6; 9 bases are a match to TRBD1. The germline CDR1 and CDR2 sequences are MNHEY and SMNVEV (reference sequence). CDR3 length equals 18 residues. Losses at the gene ends were 8 bases for V and 3 bases for J; bases not matched to a gene: 14. The CDR3 DNA sequence: TGTGCCAGCTCTTCTTCCGGGACAGGGATCAGTGGGGCCAACGTCCTGACTTTC. It translates to CASSSSGTGISGANVLTF.

This clonotype has only a few counts. The chain combines TRBV7-3 with TRBJ2-1, with D possibly TRBD2 on 6 matching bases. The germline gives CDR1 SGHTA, CDR2 FQGTGA. The CDR3 runs to 16 residues. The V gene lost 2 bases and the J gene lost 4 bases, with 15 bases spanning the gap. The DNA of the CDR3 is TGTGCCAGCAGCTTATATCCAGCGGGTTTTTACAATGAGCAGTTCTTC. Translation gives CASSLYPAGFYNEQFF.

The V call is TRBV2, the J call TRBJ2-1; D is uncertain. This CDR3 region has 14 residues. Trimming pared 0 bases from V and 9 bases from J, leaving 12 bases between. CDR1 and CDR2 from the germline V gene are SNHLY and FYNNEI. The CDR3 DNA reads TGTGCCAGCAGTGAAGCAGGCCCCCGGGTTGAGCAGTTCTTC. It codes for CASSEAGPRVEQFF.

This chain links TRBV4-3 with TRBJ1-4; no reliable D call. Trimming cost V 0 bases and J 10 bases, with 15 bases left between them. Germline V CDR1 and CDR2: LGHNA, YSLEER. The CDR3 is made up of 15 amino acids. Written as DNA, the CDR3 is TGCGCCAGCAGCCAAGATTGGACTCCCGAGGGAAAACTGTTTTTT. It encodes CASSQDWTPEGKLFF.

This clonotype was counted ten times or more. This chain connects TRBV20-1 to TRBJ1-2, with 8 nucleotides matching TRBD1. The ends lost 6 bases at V and 0 bases at J; junction bases unmatched: 12. This CDR3 has 16 residues. CDR1 and CDR2 from the germline V gene are DFQATT and SNEGSKA (reference sequence). CDR3 bases: TGCAGTGCCCGAGGGGCAGGGGGCGCTTCTAACTATGGCTACACCTTC. As protein: CSARGAGGASNYGYTF.

The V and J genes are TRBV10-3 and TRBJ2-2, with 10 nucleotides matching TRBD1. The CDR3 consists of 17 residues. Trimming took 6 bases from V and 4 from J; bases not matched to a gene: 11. From germline, CDR1 is ENHRY and CDR2 SYGVKD. CDR3 protein: CAIRRADRGTITGELFF. CDR3 nucleotides: TGTGCCATCAGGCGAGCGGACAGGGGGACGATCACCGGGGAGCTGTTTTTT.

This clonotype was picked up many times. The genes are TRBV10-3 and TRBJ2-1, with TRBD2 identical over 7 bases. Trimming removed 6 bases from V and 5 bases from J; junction bases left unmatched: 7. CDR1 is ENHRY and CDR2 is SYGVKD in the germline V gene. This CDR3 spans 14 amino acids. CDR3 in DNA: TGTGCCATCAGCGTAAGCGGGGCGGACAATGAGCAGTTCTTC. Amino acid sequence: CAISVSGADNEQFF.

The sample holds one count of this clonotype. V and J are TRBV6-5 and TRBJ2-7; no firm D call. Per the germline V gene, CDR1 is MNHEY and CDR2 is SVGAGI. The germline V and J ends were trimmed by 3 bases and 1 base, with 10 bases remaining between them. The CDR3 loop spans 14 amino acids. CDR3 loop: CASSYGYPSYEQYF. In nucleotides, the CDR3 is TGTGCCAGCAGTTATGGATATCCATCCTACGAGCAGTACTTC.

This clonotype was counted at least ten times. The rearrangement links TRBV6-5 to TRBJ2-7; D is perhaps TRBD1 or TRBD2 (5 bases each). The CDR3 sequence is 15 residues long. Germline CDR1 and CDR2: MNHEY and SVGAGI. The V end lost 0 bases, the J end lost 0 bases, and 9 bases lay between the germline ends. As DNA, the CDR3 is TGTGCCAGCAGTTACTCCGGGACCAACTCCTACGAGCAGTACTTC. It is translated as CASSYSGTNSYEQYF.

This chain joins TRBV20-1 and TRBJ2-7; 12 bases are shared with TRBD2. With V trimmed by 0 bases and J by 3 bases, 3 bases remained unmatched. This CDR3 comprises 15 residues. Germline loops: CDR1 DFQATT, CDR2 SNEGSKA (reference sequence). DNA of the CDR3: TGCAGTGCTAGAGATCGACTAGCGGGAGACTACGAGCAGTACTTC. Translation gives CSARDRLAGDYEQYF.

This clonotype showed up many times. The CDR3, as DNA: TGTGCCAGCAGCCAGGACGTCGGGGGTTACGAGCAGTACTTC. The encoded protein is CASSQDVGGYEQYF. This sequence joins TRBV7-9 and TRBJ2-7; possibly TRBD2 for D (6 bases). The ends were cut back, 5 bases at V and 4 bases at J, with 15 bases in the middle. The CDR3 is made up of 14 amino acids. Germline-derived CDR1 and CDR2 are SEHNR and FQNEAQ (reference sequence).

The table lists this clonotype with a few counts. One base away lies a much larger clone, so this may be a sequencing read error. The chain employs TRBV20-1 and TRBJ2-7, with TRBD2 matching over 12 bases. Germline CDR1 is DFQATT and CDR2 is SNEGSKA (reference sequence). V shed 0 bases and J 3 bases; nucleotides not matched to a gene: 15. CDR3 length equals 19 residues. CDR3 sequence reads: CSARDWWLAGGPVSYEQYF. DNA of the CDR3: TGCAGTGCTAGAGATTGGTGGCTAGCGGGAGGGCCGGTGAGCTACGAGCAGTACTTC.

This clonotype was observed a handful of times. The rearrangement joins TRBV15 to TRBJ1-1; D is possibly TRBD1 (6 bases). Trimming took off 5 bases at V and 6 bases at J, with 16 bases between the two ends. The germline CDR1 and CDR2 sequences are LNHNV and YYDKDF (reference sequence). The length of the CDR3 is 14 residues. As DNA, the CDR3 is TGTGCCACCAGCGACAGGACAAGGAGTTCTGAAGCTTTCTTT. Translation: CATSDRTRSSEAFF.

This clonotype was observed many times. The chain combines TRBV5-5 with TRBJ1-5, with D perhaps matching TRBD1 (6 bases). V was clipped by 3 bases and J by 5 bases, with 15 bases between them. The CDR3 contains 15 residues. Germline loops: CDR1 SGHKS, CDR2 YYEKEE (reference sequence). Here the CDR3 reads CASSSRVTGHQPQHF. DNA for the CDR3: TGTGCCAGCAGCTCCCGGGTCACAGGGCATCAGCCCCAGCATTTT.

This clonotype came up a few times. The chain couples TRBV30 to TRBJ2-2; TRBD1 matches 7 bases. Germline V gene data show CDR1 as GTSNPN and CDR2 as SVGIG (reference sequence). The CDR3 contains 13 residues. DNA of the CDR3: TGTGCGGGCCGGGACAGCCTTTCCGGGGAGCTGTTTTTT. Its protein is CAGRDSLSGELFF.

The table lists this clonotype with many counts. The CDR3 DNA reads TGTGCCAGCAGTGATTGGACTAGCGGGAGAGACAATGAGCAGTTCTTC. Translation gives CASSDWTSGRDNEQFF. The chain carries TRBV6-1 and TRBJ2-1, with TRBD2 matching 13 bases. V lost 3 bases to trimming and J lost 5 bases; unmatched junction nucleotides: 4. The germline V gene has CDR1 MNHNS and CDR2 SASEGT. The CDR3 loop spans 16 amino acids.

The sample holds many counts of this clonotype. The chain has TRBV12-3 or TRBV12-4 and TRBJ2-6; a possible D gene is TRBD2 (5 bases). V was pared by 5 bases and J by 2 bases, with 7 bases between. The CDR3 loop spans 14 amino acids. This chain's CDR3 is CASSPRAGANVLTF. DNA for the CDR3: TGTGCCAGCAGTCCGCGGGCTGGGGCCAACGTCCTGACTTTC.

V is TRBV6-1 and J is TRBJ2-2; maybe TRBD2 (5 bases). V lost 6 bases to trimming and J lost 7 bases, with 15 bases between them. CDR1 and CDR2 (germline): MNHNS, SASEGT. This CDR3 region has 14 residues. The CDR3 DNA reads as TGTGCCAGCAGGGAAACTAGTGCCGGCGGGGAGCTGTTTTTT. Its protein is CASRETSAGGELFF.

This clonotype occurred many times. The gene calls are TRBV5-1 and TRBJ1-1, with 10 bases that match TRBD1. The CDR3 contains 18 residues. Germline-derived CDR1 and CDR2 are SGHRS and YFSETQ. V gave up 3 bases and J gave up 1 base; unmatched junction bases: 12. The CDR3 here is CASSSGRTGGMGNTEAFF. The CDR3 DNA reads TGCGCCAGCAGCTCGGGCAGGACAGGGGGAATGGGGAACACTGAAGCTTTCTTT.